Listed below are T cell receptor beta chains from one sample, sequenced in a study of cytomegalovirus exposure and HLA in healthy donors. Data came from immunoSEQ multiplex PCR; TCRdb stores just in-frame clones and leaves some out. The table has 110,000 to 150,000 clones, about 80% seen once; the top ten hold more than 0.9%. The material sequenced was PBMCs. These receptors all stem from a male donor in good health and CMV-seropositive. The CDR3 runs from the conserved cysteine through the conserved F or W. D genes are given only for firm matches. Clone sizes are given selectively: once, few, many, or a class where the clone is expanded.

cdr3_aa cdr3_nt v_call d_call clone_size j_call
CAATGTSGQETQYF TGTGCCGCCACGGGGACTAGCGGGCAAGAGACCCAGTACTTC TRBV2 TRBD2 NA TRBJ2-5
CASSGAGSGYEQYF TGTGCCAGCAGTGGTGCAGGGTCGGGCTACGAGCAGTACTTC TRBV6-1 NA NA TRBJ2-7
CASRTGRYGYTF TGTGCCAGCCGGACAGGGCGCTATGGCTACACCTTC TRBV2 TRBD1 NA TRBJ1-2
CASSLAGGQETQYF TGTGCCAGCAGTTTAGCGGGGGGGCAGGAGACCCAGTACTTC TRBV6-6 TRBD2 NA TRBJ2-5
CASSESLGTDYGYTF TGCGCCAGCAGTGAGTCTTTAGGGACAGACTATGGCTACACCTTC TRBV10-1 TRBD1 NA TRBJ1-2
CASSQEQGAFGNEQFF TGCGCCAGCAGCCAGGAACAGGGGGCGTTCGGAAATGAGCAGTTCTTC TRBV4-1 TRBD1 NA TRBJ2-1
CATRQGGSPLHF TGTGCCACCAGACAGGGTGGGTCACCCCTCCACTTT TRBV6-5 TRBD1 NA TRBJ1-6
CASRSGLRSPLHF TGTGCCAGCAGATCAGGGTTACGTTCACCCCTCCACTTT TRBV6-5 NA NA TRBJ1-6
CASSLSQFSSYNEQFF TGTGCCAGCAGTTTGTCACAGTTTAGCTCCTACAATGAGCAGTTCTTC TRBV6-5 NA NA TRBJ2-1
CASSEIESGTQYF TGTGCCAGCAGTGAAATCGAGTCGGGGACCCAGTACTTC TRBV2 NA once TRBJ2-5
CASSEAGTGKYEQYF TGTGCCAGCAGCGAGGCCGGGACAGGGAAGTACGAGCAGTACTTC TRBV9 TRBD1 NA TRBJ2-7
CASGKLAGSYNEQFF TGTGCCAGCGGGAAACTAGCCGGGTCCTACAATGAGCAGTTCTTC TRBV2 NA NA TRBJ2-1
CASGQGGTGELFF TGTGCCAGCGGGCAGGGAGGCACCGGGGAGCTGTTTTTT TRBV2 NA once TRBJ2-2
CASSVYGEKADTQYF TGTGCCAGCAGCGTATACGGGGAAAAAGCAGATACGCAGTATTTT TRBV9 NA NA TRBJ2-3
CASSPTGDRGGYGYTF TGTGCCAGCAGCCCGACGGGGGACAGGGGGGGCTATGGCTACACCTTC TRBV27 TRBD1 NA TRBJ1-2
CASRDRGTGELFF TGTGCCAGCCGCGACAGGGGGACCGGGGAGCTGTTTTTT TRBV6-1 TRBD1 NA TRBJ2-2
CATSRGGLAAGELFF TGTGCCACCAGCAGAGGAGGACTAGCAGCCGGGGAGCTGTTTTTT TRBV15 TRBD2 NA TRBJ2-2
CASSEYTSGEQFF TGTGCCAGCAGTGAATATACGTCCGGTGAGCAGTTCTTC TRBV25-1 NA NA TRBJ2-1
CASSVKSDIGLVALHF TGTGCCAGCAGCGTAAAGTCGGACATCGGTCTGGTGGCCCTCCACTTT TRBV9 NA NA TRBJ1-6
CASSEWRGITDTQYF TGTGCCAGCAGTGAGTGGAGAGGGATCACAGATACGCAGTATTTT TRBV28 NA NA TRBJ2-3
CASSLGGLGGSYNEQFF TGTGCCAGCAGTTTAGGGGGACTAGGTGGATCCTACAATGAGCAGTTCTTC TRBV28 TRBD2 NA TRBJ2-1
CASSWTLNTEAFF TGTGCCAGCAGCTGGACACTGAACACTGAAGCTTTCTTT TRBV6-5 NA few TRBJ1-1
CASSESKRLDTQYF TGCGCCAGCAGTGAGTCGAAGCGGTTAGATACGCAGTATTTT TRBV10-1 NA NA TRBJ2-3
CASSREAQETQYF TGTGCCAGCAGCCGCGAGGCCCAAGAGACCCAGTACTTC TRBV7-2 NA NA TRBJ2-5
CASSPGLARETQYF TGTGCCAGCAGCCCCGGACTAGCCCGGGAGACCCAGTACTTC TRBV7-2 TRBD2 few TRBJ2-5
CASSGSNSPLHF TGTGCCAGTAGCGGGAGCAATTCACCCCTCCACTTT TRBV19 NA NA TRBJ1-6
CASSLASGGLGEKLFF TGCGCCAGCAGCTTGGCCAGCGGGGGGCTGGGTGAAAAACTGTTTTTT TRBV5-1 NA once TRBJ1-4
CASSRTSGGGYNEQFF TGTGCCAGTTCAAGGACTAGCGGAGGGGGGTACAATGAGCAGTTCTTC TRBV19 TRBD2 NA TRBJ2-1
CASSYRTGTDNEQFF TGTGCCAGCAGCTACCGGACAGGCACGGACAATGAGCAGTTCTTC TRBV6-6 TRBD1 NA TRBJ2-1
CASSFIAVGTSGTYEQYF TGCGCCAGCAGCTTTATCGCTGTGGGGACTAGCGGGACTTACGAGCAGTACTTC TRBV5-1 TRBD2 NA TRBJ2-7
CASSLVLGGRGLPTVNEQFF TGTGCTAGCAGCTTAGTACTCGGAGGTCGTGGACTCCCGACTGTCAATGAGCAGTTCTTC TRBV7-7 NA NA TRBJ2-1
CASSLGAGAADTQYF TGTGCCAGCAGCTTAGGAGCGGGAGCGGCAGATACGCAGTATTTT TRBV7-6 TRBD2 few TRBJ2-3
CASSLTRRAAVEQFF TGTGCCAGCAGCTTAACCCGCCGAGCAGCGGTTGAGCAGTTCTTC TRBV7-3 NA NA TRBJ2-1
CASSTGTGGNTEAFF TGTGCCAGCTCAACCGGGACAGGGGGGAACACTGAAGCTTTCTTT TRBV18 TRBD1 NA TRBJ1-1
CASSQPPGGNTGELFF TGTGCCAGCAGTCAGCCCCCGGGTGGTAACACCGGGGAGCTGTTTTTT TRBV7-3 NA NA TRBJ2-2